The 17 T cell receptor beta chains below were found in one sample sequenced in a study of CD8 T cells in Susac syndrome. When the RNA was reverse transcribed, random hexamers were used with an input of 0.5 to 1 ug. MiXCR was run by TCRdb on the immunoSEQ multiplex PCR reads, yielding one entry per CDR3 protein. Here the sample spans around 270,000 distinct CDR3 sequences, roughly 90% being singletons. Sequencing used CD8+ T cells from PBMCs. The receptors stem from a human donor with multiple sclerosis.

V usage is TRBV19 and J usage is TRBJ2-7, with D perhaps TRBD2 (6 bases). Germline-derived CDR1 and CDR2 are LNHDA and SQIVND (reference sequence). The V and J ends lost 5 bases and 2 bases respectively, with 16 bases between them. The CDR3 is made up of 15 amino acids. The CDR3: CASSAGPVGAYEQYF. The CDR3 nucleotides read TGTGCCAGTAGTGCGGGACCCGTAGGCGCCTACGAGCAGTACTTC.

The J gene is TRBJ1-1, the V gene TRBV29-1; 8 bases are a match to TRBD1. Looked up from germline, CDR1 is SQVTM and CDR2 is ANQGSEA. V lost 6 bases to trimming and J lost 4 bases; unmatched junction nucleotides: 7. CDR3 length: 13 residues. The CDR3 loop reads CSVQGVVGTEAFF. The CDR3 DNA sequence: TGCAGCGTACAGGGGGTTGTTGGCACTGAAGCTTTCTTT.

The V and J genes are TRBV9 and TRBJ2-1; 8 nucleotides align to TRBD2. The CDR3 contains 16 residues. With V trimmed by 0 bases and J by 2 bases, 4 bases remained unmatched. Germline loops: CDR1 SGDLS, CDR2 YYNGEE. DNA for the CDR3: TGTGCCAGCAGCGTAGTTGAGACTAGCGCCTACAATGAGCAGTTCTTC. Amino acid sequence: CASSVVETSAYNEQFF.

The chain is built from TRBV15 and TRBJ2-1, with a weak D call TRBD1 (6 bases). This CDR3 has 13 amino acids. CDR1 is LNHNV, CDR2 YYDKDF, per germline (reference sequence). Trimming removed 3 bases from V and 8 bases from J, with 11 bases in between. The CDR3 protein is CATSSLQGYEQFF. The CDR3 DNA reads as TGTGCCACCAGCAGCCTACAGGGCTATGAGCAGTTCTTC.

The chain uses TRBV13 and TRBJ1-1; 8 positions match TRBD1. The V gene end was trimmed by 5 bases and the J gene end by 6 bases; junction bases not matched to a gene: 17. Germline lookup yields CDR1 PRHDT and CDR2 FYEKMQ (reference sequence). CDR3 length: 17 residues. The CDR3 sequence is CASSNAAGGAGTAEAFF. Here the CDR3 DNA reads TGTGCCAGCAGCAATGCAGCAGGGGGCGCGGGGACCGCTGAAGCTTTCTTT.

The chain is built from TRBV12-5 and TRBJ1-2; 7 bases are shared with TRBD1. The germline V gene has CDR1 LGHNT and CDR2 FRNRAP. Trimming cost V 4 bases and J 7 bases; bases outside gene matches: 15. The CDR3 is made up of 16 amino acids. The CDR3 sequence is CASGYSPPQGTLGYTF. DNA of the CDR3: TGTGCTAGTGGTTACTCCCCTCCACAGGGGACTCTTGGCTACACCTTC.

V usage is TRBV7-9 and J usage is TRBJ2-6; the D is unclear. Germline CDR1 SEHNR, CDR2 FQNEAQ (reference sequence). CDR3 size: 16 residues. Trimming shortened V by 3 bases and J by 4 bases, and 13 bases separated the two germline ends. This CDR3 reads CASSFLDEAGANVLTF. DNA for the CDR3: TGTGCCAGCAGCTTCCTAGACGAGGCGGGGGCCAACGTCCTGACTTTC.

This chain joins TRBV30 and TRBJ1-2; no clear D gene. Trimming took 0 bases from V and 6 from J, leaving 11 bases between them. CDR3 length: 13 amino acids. From germline, CDR1 is GTSNPN and CDR2 SVGIG (reference sequence). CDR3 region: CAWSVRGADGYTF. In DNA form, the CDR3 reads TGTGCCTGGAGTGTACGAGGCGCTGATGGCTACACCTTC.

This chain joins TRBV28 and TRBJ2-1, with 7 bases matching TRBD2. CDR1 MDHEN and CDR2 SYDVKM come from the germline V gene. V trimming: 5 bases; J trimming: 2 bases; junction bases outside the gene matches: 3. The CDR3 is 14 amino acids. The CDR3 protein is CASSLAATYNEQFF. The DNA of the CDR3 is TGTGCCAGCAGTCTAGCGGCAACCTACAATGAGCAGTTCTTC.

This clonotype was detected only once. The rearrangement joins TRBV6-5 to TRBJ2-5; either TRBD1 or TRBD2 may fit D (5 bases each). This CDR3 contains 14 residues. Per the germline V gene, CDR1 is MNHEY and CDR2 is SVGAGI. The ends were cut back, 4 bases at V and 1 base at J, with 10 bases in the middle. This CDR3 reads CASSWDRFQETQYF. CDR3 coding DNA: TGTGCCAGCAGTTGGGACCGTTTCCAAGAGACCCAGTACTTC.

The chain recombines TRBV7-6 with TRBJ2-3; TRBD2 might be the D (6 bases). Trimming stripped 1 base from V and 2 bases from J, with 13 bases between. Germline loops: CDR1 SGHVS, CDR2 FNYEAQ. This CDR3 region has 16 residues. The CDR3 DNA is TGTGCCAGCAGCTTAGAAGGGACTTACTACACAGATACGCAGTATTTT. Protein product: CASSLEGTYYTDTQYF.

CDR3: CASSYSNGGYEQYF. DNA for the CDR3: TGTGCCAGCAGTTACTCGAACGGGGGCTACGAGCAGTACTTC. The rearrangement links TRBV6-5 to TRBJ2-7, with D possibly TRBD2 on 6 matching bases. The V and J ends lost 0 bases and 3 bases respectively, with 9 bases between them. This CDR3 has 14 amino acids. CDR1 is MNHEY and CDR2 is SVGAGI in the germline V gene.

The chain has TRBV7-9 and TRBJ1-1; possible D gene TRBD1, 5 bases. V was shortened by 3 bases and J by 8 bases, with 16 bases between the two germline ends. The CDR3 extends over 14 amino acids. Germline V gene lookup returns CDR1 SEHNR and CDR2 FQNEAQ (reference sequence). The CDR3 bases are TGTGCCAGCAGCTTGGCCCTCCGGGACTCCGAAGCTTTCTTT. Translating gives CASSLALRDSEAFF.

V usage is TRBV7-8 and J usage is TRBJ2-1; 14 bases are a match to TRBD2. This CDR3 region has 16 residues. Germline V gene data show CDR1 as SGHVS and CDR2 as FQNEAQ. V shed 5 bases, J shed 5 bases, and the junction held 5 bases outside the gene matches. The CDR3 DNA follows: TGTGCCAGCAGCCTGGGGGGACTAGCGGGAGACAATGAGCAGTTCTTC. Translation: CASSLGGLAGDNEQFF.

With regard to this clonotype: A junction boundary mismatches the germline segment, possibly from a read error. The chain links TRBV28 to TRBJ2-1; D not certain. Germline assignment: CDR1 MDHEN and CDR2 SYDVKM. The length of the CDR3 is 12 residues. CDR3 DNA sequence: TGTGCCAGCAGTGGACCCTACAGTGAGCAGTTCTTC. It is translated as CASSGPYSEQFF.

The chain has TRBV7-9 and TRBJ2-5; D unclear. In germline, CDR1 is SEHNR, CDR2 FQNEAQ (reference sequence). The ends were cut back, 0 bases at V and 2 bases at J, with 1 base in the middle. The CDR3 consists of 12 residues. The CDR3 protein is CASSLAQETQYF. The DNA of the CDR3 is TGTGCCAGCAGCTTAGCGCAAGAGACCCAGTACTTC.

CDR3 region: CASSPGQRDYEQYF. The CDR3 DNA is TGCGCCAGCAGCCCGGGGCAGAGAGATTACGAGCAGTACTTC. The chain is built from TRBV4-3 and TRBJ2-7; either TRBD1 or TRBD2 may supply D (5 bases each). The CDR3 is 14 residues long. V gave up 4 bases and J gave up 4 bases, with 14 bases separating them. Germline lookup yields CDR1 LGHNA and CDR2 YSLEER.